Below, 21 T cell receptor beta chains from the same sample are listed, as sequenced in a study of regulatory T cells in long-lasting Graves disease. Relying on iRepertoire HTBI primers and Arm-PCR of CDR3 regions, the team built TCR beta libraries. TCRdb passed the multiplex PCR reads through MiXCR, listing each CDR3 protein once. The top ten hold roughly 9.3% of the sample, which has some 490,000 distinct CDR3 sequences, 9.5% to 15% seen once. Time point denoted: newly diagnosed GD, antithyroid drugs for less than 3 months. PBMC RNA was the source of the TCR library. These same records also appear under a second study, on T cells in Graves' hyperthyroidism and ophthalmopathy.

Sequencing was performed on peripheral blood mononuclear cells (PBMCs), taken at new diagnosis, from a patient treated with antithyroid drugs. Source of these receptors: a woman younger than 45 with Graves disease.

This clonotype was detected many times. The rearrangement links TRBV7-7 to TRBJ1-1; D gene ambiguous. Germline CDR1 is SSHAT and CDR2 is FNYEAQ (reference sequence). The CDR3 runs to 17 residues. Trimming removed 10 bases from V and 1 base from J, with 25 bases in between. The CDR3 DNA sequence: TGTGCCACCTCGTATCTCCCGGATTTTGGCGGGAACACTGAAGCTTTCTTT. Translating it yields CATSYLPDFGGNTEAFF.

As regards this clonotype: This may come from a read error, since a much larger clone is one base off. The rearrangement uses TRBV29-1 and TRBJ1-1; D is perhaps TRBD1 (5 bases). Germline loops: CDR1 SQVTM, CDR2 ANQGSEA. V gave up 7 bases and J gave up 0 bases, with 9 bases separating them. The CDR3 is 12 residues long. CDR3 sequence (DNA): TGCAGCGGGGGACCGATGAACACTGAAGCTTTCTTT. This translates into CSGGPMNTEAFF.

To note about this clonotype: A much larger clone is a single base away; this may be a read error. The chain recombines TRBV18 with TRBJ2-2; maybe TRBD1 (5 bases). The CDR3 loop spans 14 amino acids. The germline V gene has CDR1 KGHSH and CDR2 LQKENI. The CDR3 nucleotides are TGTGTCAGCTCACCGACAGCGAACACCGGGGAGCTGTTTTTT. The encoded protein is CVSSPTANTGELFF.

On this clonotype: Since a much larger clone is just one base distant, this may be a read error. V gene TRBV10-3 combines with J gene TRBJ2-1; D is possibly TRBD2 (6 bases). The CDR3 is 17 residues long. Germline V gene sequence: CDR1 ENHRY, CDR2 SYGVKD. Trimming left V 4 bases short and J 0 bases short, with 16 bases between. For the CDR3, the DNA is TGTGCCATCAGTGTAGGCGGGGCGGGAAGCTCCTACAATGAGCAGTTCTTC. Its protein is CAISVGGAGSSYNEQFF.

The table lists this clonotype with a few counts. CDR3 sequence reads: CASSQDLGSLSYTF. DNA of the CDR3: TGCGCCAGCAGCCAAGATTTGGGCAGTTTGAGCTACACCTTC. The chain has TRBV4-1 and TRBJ1-2; D gene unclear. The CDR3 is 14 amino acids. Per the germline V gene, CDR1 is MGHRA and CDR2 is YSYEKL. Trimming pared 0 bases from V and 9 bases from J, leaving 14 bases between.

This clonotype was counted at least ten times. J is TRBJ2-3 and V is TRBV2; D is ambiguous. The CDR3 runs 13 residues. Germline CDR1 and CDR2: SNHLY and FYNNEI. The V end was cut by 11 bases, the J end by 3 bases, with 15 bases between. CDR3 residues: CAGSEERTDTQYF. Written as DNA, the CDR3 is TGTGCCGGATCGGAAGAGAGAACAGATACGCAGTATTTT.

This clonotype appeared once. Because the CDR3 is missing its conserved closing phenylalanine or tryptophan, this is likely a read error. The CDR3 DNA sequence: TGTGCCAGCAGCACCGGGTTTCGCGGTAATGAAAAACTGTTTTTG. The encoded protein is CASSTGFRGNEKLFL. V gene TRBV9 combines with J gene TRBJ1-4; D is undetermined. CDR3 size: 15 residues. V lost 4 bases and J 4 bases, leaving 14 bases between the germline ends. CDR1 is SGDLS, CDR2 YYNGEE, per germline.

The J gene is TRBJ2-2, the V gene TRBV14; TRBD2 agrees at 9 bases. CDR1 SGHDN and CDR2 FVKESK come from the germline V gene. The ends lost 11 bases at V and 0 bases at J; junction bases unmatched: 4. The CDR3 contains 14 residues. The CDR3 protein is CAVRLAANTGELFF. The DNA for the CDR3 is TGTGCCGTCAGACTAGCGGCGAACACCGGGGAGCTGTTTTTT.

The chain links TRBV7-2 to TRBJ2-7; 10 bases are shared with TRBD2. Germline lookup yields CDR1 SGHTA and CDR2 FQGNSA. The CDR3 is 14 amino acids. The trim removed 5 bases at V and 5 bases at J, leaving 6 bases unmatched. CDR3 in DNA: TGTGCCAGCAGCCCCGCTAGCGGGAGCAACGAGCAGTACTTC. It codes for CASSPASGSNEQYF.

This clonotype has a count of ten or more. The rearrangement uses TRBV2 and TRBJ1-1; 8 bases fit TRBD1. CDR3 length: 13 residues. With 6 bases clipped from V and 10 bases from J, the junction kept 10 bases outside the gene matches. Germline-derived CDR1 and CDR2 are SNHLY and FYNNEI. The CDR3 loop reads CASRATGDLRAFF. Here the CDR3 DNA reads TGTGCCAGCAGAGCGACAGGGGATCTTCGAGCTTTCTTT. The full variable domain, rest sourced from reference TRBV2 and TRBJ1-1, is EPEVTQTPSHQVTQMGQEVILRCVPISNHLYFYWYRQILGQKVEFLVSFYNNEISEKSEIFDDQFSVERPDGSNFTLKIRSTKLEDSAMYFCASRATGDLRAFFGQGTRLTVV.

This clonotype was seen many times. The rearrangement uses TRBV6-1 and TRBJ2-7; TRBD2 might be the D (6 bases). The CDR3 spans 14 residues. CDR1 MNHNS and CDR2 SASEGT come from the germline V gene. Trimming took 8 bases from V and 0 from J, leaving 14 bases between them. The CDR3 DNA is TGTGCCAGCGGCTCGGGACTCCCCTCCTACGAGCAGTACTTC. Translating gives CASGSGLPSYEQYF.

This clonotype was recorded many times. The chain couples TRBV3-1 to TRBJ1-6; D may be TRBD1 (5 bases). The V end was cut by 4 bases, the J end by 14 bases, with 12 bases between. CDR1 is LGHDT, CDR2 YNNKEL, per germline (reference sequence). This CDR3 is 12 amino acids long. CDR3 bases: TGTGCCAGCAGCCGCGTCGGACAAGCCCTCCACTTT. Its protein product is CASSRVGQALHF.

Concerning this clonotype: This may stem from a read error, because a much larger clone lies one nucleotide away. The chain's CDR3 is CASSPGGRLAGASNEQFF. The CDR3 nucleotides are TGTGCCAGCAGTCCGGGGGGGCGTCTAGCGGGGGCCAGCAATGAGCAGTTCTTC. The rearrangement joins TRBV27 to TRBJ2-1; 10 bases agree with TRBD2. The V segment lost 5 bases and the J segment 6 bases; nucleotides outside the gene matches: 16. Looked up from germline, CDR1 is MNHEY and CDR2 is SMNVEV (reference sequence). The CDR3 contains 18 residues.

There are many counts of this clonotype. The chain uses TRBV29-1 and TRBJ2-7; D is uncertain. Germline CDR1 and CDR2: SQVTM and ANQGSEA. Trimming pared 0 bases from V and 7 bases from J, leaving 13 bases between. The CDR3 length is 13 residues. CDR3 protein: CSVEDSAGREQYF. The CDR3, as DNA: TGCAGCGTTGAAGATTCGGCCGGTAGGGAGCAGTACTTC.

This clonotype was recorded at least ten times. The V call is TRBV15, the J call TRBJ1-2; perhaps TRBD1 as D (5 bases). CDR3 length equals 15 residues. Germline CDR1 reads LNHNV; CDR2 reads YYDKDF (reference sequence). V was trimmed by 0 bases and J by 6 bases, leaving 14 bases between them. The CDR3 reads CATSREMRDLHGYTF. CDR3 DNA: TGTGCCACCAGCAGAGAGATGCGGGACCTCCATGGCTACACCTTC.

This clonotype was picked up many times. The chain links TRBV19 to TRBJ1-1, with D hard to call. This CDR3 is 13 amino acids long. Per germline, CDR1 LNHDA and CDR2 SQIVND (reference sequence). V was clipped by 4 bases and J by 3 bases, with 9 bases between them. CDR3 sequence: CASSTVPDTEAFF. In DNA form, the CDR3 reads TGTGCCAGTAGTACCGTCCCGGACACTGAAGCTTTCTTT.

This clonotype was seen repeatedly, ten times or more. The J gene is TRBJ2-1, the V gene TRBV4-1; 7 nucleotides line up with TRBD1. Germline loops: CDR1 MGHRA, CDR2 YSYEKL. The CDR3 loop spans 12 amino acids. Losses at the gene ends were 5 bases for V and 9 bases for J; bases not matched to a gene: 4. In nucleotides, the CDR3 is TGCGCCAGCAGCGGACAGGTCTTTGAGCAGTTCTTC. This encodes CASSGQVFEQFF.

This clonotype was counted ten times or more. This chain joins TRBV7-9 and TRBJ1-1; TRBD1 might be the D (6 bases). Trimming removed 5 bases from V and 4 bases from J, with 14 bases in between. CDR3 length: 14 amino acids. Germline loops: CDR1 SEHNR, CDR2 FQNEAQ (reference sequence). The CDR3 coding sequence is TGTGCCAGCAGCCCATGGGGGGGGCCCACTGAAGCTTTCTTT. This encodes CASSPWGGPTEAFF.

The chain is built from TRBV20-1 and TRBJ2-7, with 11 bases fitting TRBD2. Looked up from germline, CDR1 is DFQATT and CDR2 is SNEGSKA (reference sequence). The V segment lost 8 bases and the J segment 5 bases; nucleotides outside the gene matches: 14. The CDR3 loop spans 15 amino acids. CDR3 DNA sequence: TGCAGTAACCGGGGACTAGCGGCCCGGAGGAACGAGCAGTACTTC. This codes for CSNRGLAARRNEQYF.

This clonotype occurred many times. The chain combines TRBV28 with TRBJ2-7; TRBD2 agrees at 12 bases. V was pared by 10 bases and J by 6 bases, with 10 bases of the junction left unmatched. The CDR3 has 14 residues. CDR1 and CDR2 from the germline V gene are MDHEN and SYDVKM. CDR3 protein: CATFTTSGRFEQYF. In DNA form, the CDR3 reads TGTGCCACGTTCACAACTAGCGGGAGGTTCGAGCAGTACTTC. Variable domain in full (rest from reference TRBV28 and TRBJ2-7): DVKVTQSSRYLVKRTGEKVFLECVQDMDHENMFWYRQDPGLGLRLIYFSYDVKMKEKGDIPEGYSVSREKKERFSLILESASTNQTSMYLCATFTTSGRFEQYFGPGTRLTVT.

The sample holds many counts of this clonotype. The chain links TRBV27 to TRBJ2-5; 8 bases are shared with TRBD1. The CDR3 runs to 14 residues. V was pared by 8 bases and J by 5 bases, with 10 bases of the junction left unmatched. Germline V gene sequence: CDR1 MNHEY, CDR2 SMNVEV (reference sequence). In DNA, the CDR3 is TGTGCCAGCGGTCGTGGACAGGGCTTGGAGACCCAGTACTTC. Protein sequence: CASGRGQGLETQYF.